This entry describes one TCR beta chain. Antigen unknown. The PCR employed 60 Vbeta primers together with 13 Jbeta primers. Sequenced by immunoSEQ multiplex PCR; TCRdb stores in-frame clones only, minus some. In the table there are around 90,000 clones, less than 65% of which are singletons. CDR3 length: 11 amino acids. Per the germline V gene, CDR1 is DFQATT and CDR2 is SNEGSKA (reference sequence). This specimen comes from a study of cytomegalovirus exposure and HLA in healthy donors. The study's findings and limits: An Asian-associated ancestry cluster reportedly showed fewer N-insertions than the roughly 670-donor mean in a later analysis. The study labeled about 160 TCR beta chains cytomegalovirus-associated. Reportedly, TCR beta sequences accurately predicted HLA-A and HLA-B alleles in most subjects.

Healthy donors of bone marrow made up the group. The TCR sequence derives from a woman aged 25 to 45 in good health and CMV-seropositive. The specimen was PBMCs. This chain joins TRBV20-1 and TRBJ2-5; 8 bases agree with TRBD2. The J call is in doubt because the DNA end fits TRBJ2-7 better. CDR3: CTSGTSYEQYF. For the CDR3, the DNA is TGCACTTCCGGGACTAGCTACGAGCAGTACTTC.